This TCR beta chain was recovered during a study of vaccination and CD4 T cells after COVID-19 (dated by TCRdb to 2022 to 2024). Background for the entire study: SARS-CoV-2 positivity had been established in the convalescent patients by nasal swab PCR, and mild disease was recorded in several of these patients and severe disease in one. In fewer than 12 COVID-19 convalescent patients and a few infection-naive healthy vaccine recipients, researchers compared the spike-specific CD4+ TCR repertoire from before mRNA vaccination with the repertoire from after. Post-COVID blood samples were collected from convalescent patients a median of around 100 days after diagnosis, with a range of about 35 to 161 days. Post-vaccine blood samples were collected a median of around 10 weeks after the second vaccine dose, ranging from roughly 12 to 250 days. A few convalescent patients gave samples both early after vaccination (day 14) and late after vaccination (days 161 to 241). As controls, cultures received a CEFX viral epitope pool (the positive control), an HIV-1 Nef peptide pool (the negative control), or no peptide at all. Participants got two doses of the Pfizer-BioNTech BNT162b2 vaccine (n=8) or two doses of the Moderna mRNA-1273 vaccine (n=2). Culture stimuli were overlapping spike peptide pools from SARS-CoV-2 and from the common cold coronaviruses HCoV-NL63, HCoV-OC43 and HCoV-229E. The convalescent cohort included six males and four females, with two Hispanic individuals, seven Caucasians, two Asians and one multiracial person.

The intended sense of this specimen's time point label: late sampling 161 to 241 days after vaccination in three convalescent patients. The label giving this sample's treatment or condition can be read as: approximately nine-day PBMC culture with coronavirus spike peptide pools or control peptides (ViraFEST assay). The study used the ViraFEST assay, which expanded antigen-specific T cells with peptide pools and then identified expanded clonotypes by TCR sequencing. The positive SARS-CoV-2 PCR tests of the convalescent patients were dated from March to December 2020, before the Alpha, Beta and Delta variants emerged in the United States. PBMCs were cultured at about 2 million per well in IMDM supplemented with roughly 5% human AB serum and around 10 IU/ml IL-2, with 10 ug/ml peptide pools added. Half of the culture medium was replaced with fresh IL-2-containing medium on days 3 and 7. After around 10 days of culture, CD4+ T cells were isolated by negative selection using the EasySep CD4+ T cell isolation kit. Ficoll-Paque Plus gradient centrifugation was used to isolate PBMCs from whole blood, and the isolated PBMCs were then either used fresh or cryopreserved at -140C. In general, triplicate wells were set up for every culture condition.

The method behind the library was PCR. DNA from cultured CD4+ T cells was subjected to TCR sequencing with the Oncomine TCR Beta short-read assay at the Johns Hopkins FTIC core. The QIAamp micro DNA kit was used to extract genomic DNA from the cultured CD4+ T cells. The Oncomine TCR Beta libraries from cultured CD4+ T cells were pooled using unique dual indexes and then sequenced on an Illumina iSeq 100. The study's own analysis went as follows. Non-productive sequences were filtered out, and CDR3s that did not start with C, did not end with F or W, or were shorter than 7 amino acids were discarded. The MANAFEST web application identified antigen-specific clonotypes by comparing peptide-stimulated wells against reference wells and other culture wells. An FDR below 0.05, an odds ratio above 5, and a productive frequency above 0.1% in at least two of three replicate wells were required for clones to be considered positive. Cross-reactive clonotypes were defined as significantly expanded in both SARS-CoV-2 spike wells and at least one common cold coronavirus spike condition. Using R version 3.6.1, CDR3 homology was evaluated through Levenshtein distances (stringdist) along with unrooted phylogenetic trees (ape). Clones were called with MiXCR by TCRdb after fastp trimmed the public reads at Q25, and only in-frame beta chains were retained. Rows with one shared CDR3 protein collapse into an entry with the most common genes and DNA. These V and J calls are TCRdb output, not the study's own analysis. The sample profile shows 20,000 to 25,000 distinct CDR3 sequences; roughly two fifths of them were found once. The ten top clones hold roughly 30% of the sample.

Overall study results and their limits: The number of convalescent patients in the study was relatively small, and the study did not examine early timepoints following natural infection. Although the median number of SARS-CoV-2-reactive clonotypes went up from 21 after infection to some 38 after vaccination, the increase was not significant. Among convalescent patients, a median roughly 90% of the SARS-CoV-2-reactive clones seen after vaccination appeared only after vaccination, which suggests priming specific to the vaccine. In convalescent patients, nearly all vaccine-specific clones (304 of 307) were found to be mono-reactive for SARS-CoV-2 spike rather than cross-reactive with common cold coronaviruses.

A few counts support this clonotype. Its antigen remains undetermined. Base qualities are not recorded, but no much larger clone differs from it by a single base. Including cysteine and phenylalanine, the CDR3 has 17 amino acids. Here the CDR3 DNA is all that survives: 51 bases in frame from base 1. CDR1 LNHDA and CDR2 SQIVND were looked up in the germline V gene (reference sequence). Compared with germline, V lacks 10 bases and J lacks 2 bases; bases without a gene match: 15. The material was CD4+ T cells from blood, cultured in vitro, obtained about 7 months after SARS-CoV-2 vaccination. The rearranged chain carries TRBV19 and TRBJ2-7; 12 central nucleotides agree with TRBD2. The source of this sequence is a human donor who had recovered from COVID-19. The sequenced DNA is TGTGCCACCCGGACACTAGCGGGAGGATCTCCCCCCTACGAGCAGTACTTC. Its protein reads: CATRTLAGGSPPYEQYF.